This T cell receptor (gamma chain) was captured in a study of gamma delta lymphoproliferative disorders and STAT genes. TCRdb applied CATT to the multiplex PCR reads for clone calling. The sample includes approximately 670 gamma-chain clones, roughly 9.3% of them seen just once. In this sample, this clone is medium-sized. Its antigen is not identified. Genomic DNA from isolated PBMCs served as the sequencing template. Germline values: CDR1 VENAVY, CDR2 YDSYNSRV. The CDR3 consists of 13 residues. V lost 3 bases, J lost 2 bases, and 4 bases stayed unmatched. Study results and limitations: Nearly all major patient gamma and delta clonotypes were public.

V and J are TRGV8 and TRGJ1 or TRGJ2. The J gene, left out of TCRdb, was set here by checking the DNA against germline. The sample was blood. This clonotype originated in a human donor in good health. The CDR3 DNA reads TGTGCCACCTGGGATCGTTATTATTATAAGAAACTCTTT. Its translation: CATWDRYYYKKLF.